This T cell receptor (beta chain) was captured in a study of T cell responses to AZD1222 COVID-19 vaccine. The data were produced by immunoSEQ multiplex PCR, yet TCRdb's version contains in-frame clones alone and is incomplete. The sample carries approximately 150,000 clones, more than 80% recorded once. The V end was cut by 5 bases, the J end by 7 bases, with 9 bases between. The CDR3 has 13 amino acids. The clonotype originates from an adult who received the AZD1222 COVID-19 vaccine. V is TRBV12-3 or TRBV12-4 and J is TRBJ1-6; a weak D match, TRBD1 (5 bases). The sequencing used peripheral blood, collected 28 days after the second AZD1222 dose. CDR3 bases: TGTGCCAGCAGTGCTAGACAGAATTCACCCCTCCACTTT. Protein: CASSARQNSPLHF.